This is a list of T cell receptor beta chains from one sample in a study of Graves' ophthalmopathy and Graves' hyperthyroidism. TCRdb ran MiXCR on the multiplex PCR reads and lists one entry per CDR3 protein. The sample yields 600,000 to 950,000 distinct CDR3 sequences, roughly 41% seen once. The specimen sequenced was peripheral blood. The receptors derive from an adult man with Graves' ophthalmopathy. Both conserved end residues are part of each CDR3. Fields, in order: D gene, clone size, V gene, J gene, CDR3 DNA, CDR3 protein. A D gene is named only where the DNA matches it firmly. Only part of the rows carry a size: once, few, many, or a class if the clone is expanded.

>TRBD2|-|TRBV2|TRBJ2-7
TGTGCCACCATAAGCGGGAGGGTTGGCGAGCAGTACTTC
CATISGRVGEQYF
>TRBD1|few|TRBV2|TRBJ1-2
TGTGCCAGCAGTAGCCGGGACAGGGTTTTTTCACGTGGCTACACCTTC
CASSSRDRVFSRGYTF
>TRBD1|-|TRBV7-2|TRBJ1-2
TGTGCCAGCAACCCGGAGGTAGGGGGCGCGAGCTATGGCTACACCTTC
CASNPEVGGASYGYTF
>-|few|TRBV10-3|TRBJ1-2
TGTGCCAGCTCACCATCAGAGAGATATGGCTACACCTTC
CASSPSERYGYTF
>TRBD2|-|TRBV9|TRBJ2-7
TGTGCCAGCAGCGCCCGGGCGCTAGCGGGAGGCGAGCAGTACTTC
CASSARALAGGEQYF
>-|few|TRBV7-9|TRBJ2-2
TGTGCCAGCAGTATCACTGGGCCCCAGAACACCGGGGAGCTGTTTTTT
CASSITGPQNTGELFF
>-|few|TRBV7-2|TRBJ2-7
TGTGCCAGCAGCGAGGGACGGATCACCTACGAGCAGTACTTC
CASSEGRITYEQYF
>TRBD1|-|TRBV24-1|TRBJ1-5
TGTGCCAGCAGCCCCCCAGGGGGTGGTCAGCCCCAGCATTTT
CASSPPGGGQPQHF
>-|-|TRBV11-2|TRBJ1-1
TGCGCCAGCAGCTTGTTAGGAACGAACACTGAAGCTTTCTTT
CASSLLGTNTEAFF
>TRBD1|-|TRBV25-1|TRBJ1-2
TGTGCCAGCAGTGAACCTCACACAGGGGGAAACTATGGCTACACCTTC
CASSEPHTGGNYGYTF
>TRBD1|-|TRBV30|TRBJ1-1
TGTGCCTGGAAGCCAGGGGGCGAGGAAGCTTTCTTT
CAWKPGGEEAFF
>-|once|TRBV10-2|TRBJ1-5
TGCGCCGCCGACGCAACCAATCGGCCCCAGCATTTT
CAADATNRPQHF
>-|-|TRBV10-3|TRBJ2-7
TGTGCCAGCAGTGAATCTCCAAGACTCCGGATCGGGCAGTACTTC
CASSESPRLRIGQYF
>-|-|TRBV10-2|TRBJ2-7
TGTGCCAGCAAATTCAGGGGCGCTGGGGAGCAGTACTTC
CASKFRGAGEQYF
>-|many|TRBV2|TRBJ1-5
TGTGCCAGCAGTGCCGAGTCAGACAGCAATCAGCCCCAGCATTTT
CASSAESDSNQPQHF
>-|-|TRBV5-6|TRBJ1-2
TGTGCCAGCAGACGGGACATCTTGAATTCTAACTATGGCTACACCTTC
CASRRDILNSNYGYTF
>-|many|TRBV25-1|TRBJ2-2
TGTGCCAGCAGCTCGAACACCGGGGAGCTGTTTTTT
CASSSNTGELFF
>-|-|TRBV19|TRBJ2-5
TGTGCCAGTAGTATCCGGGACTTCAAGAACCAAGAGACCCAGTACTTC
CASSIRDFKNQETQYF
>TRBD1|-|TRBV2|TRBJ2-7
TGTGCCAGCTCACCGCTGGGACAGTCCTACGAGCAGTACTTC
CASSPLGQSYEQYF